A selection of T cell receptor beta chains follows, all from one sample in a study of shared clonotypes between healthy human individuals. The table came from immunoSEQ multiplex PCR; TCRdb's copy has only in-frame clones and leaves some out. The repertoire has around 2.5 million clones, roughly 93% of them found once; the top ten carry about 0.39%. Sequenced material: naive CD4+ T cells from PBMCs. The receptors come from a young man in good health. Some clones in this sample may be carry-over from other donors' samples. CDR3s include the opening cysteine and the closing phenylalanine or tryptophan. Each record gives: J gene, V gene, CDR3 protein.

>TRBJ2-3|TRBV7-2
CASSLFGQGRADTQYF
>TRBJ2-2|TRBV2
CASTRNTGELFF
>TRBJ1-6|TRBV7-9
CASSLDVRNSPLHF
>TRBJ1-5|TRBV5-3
CARTGDNQPQHF
>TRBJ2-5|TRBV7-3
CASSLGDGETQYF
>TRBJ2-2|TRBV5-1
CASSLGVGRASGELFF
>TRBJ1-3|TRBV7-2
CASSRRPLSSGNTIYF
>TRBJ2-5|TRBV5-1
CASSLRTGGKETQYF
>TRBJ2-3|TRBV5-8
CASSPGQVTDTQYF
>TRBJ1-5|TRBV6-1
CASSENRGGQPQHF
>TRBJ1-3|TRBV6-5
CASRRSESLGNTIYF
>TRBJ1-6|TRBV5-1
CASSLNTGGDSPLHF
>TRBJ2-2|TRBV6-1
CASSAYSGGAGELFF
>TRBJ2-6|TRBV9
CASSVGIGANVLTF
>TRBJ1-4|TRBV5-1
CASSDLQGWGEKLFF
>TRBJ2-1|TRBV5-4
CASSDRGRRANFDEQFF
>TRBJ2-7|TRBV28
CASRKAGSWYEQYF
>TRBJ2-6|TRBV5-4
CASSGGQGGGANVLTF
>NA|TRBV2
CASSRTSDYYEQYF
>TRBJ1-1|TRBV21-1
CASSKDRRMSEAFF
>TRBJ2-7|TRBV5-6
CASSLAPRQVIYEQYF
>TRBJ2-3|TRBV5-1
CASSVGTSGSPGNTDTQYF
>TRBJ1-1|TRBV7-9
CASSVEVDTEAFF
>TRBJ1-2|TRBV29-1
CSVEGAGPYGYTF
>TRBJ1-2|TRBV29-1
CSVEKGEYGYTF
>TRBJ2-2|TRBV28
CASSLQGGTGELFF
>TRBJ2-1|TRBV5-4
CASSLELAGANEQFF
>TRBJ2-7|TRBV18
CASSPSTQAYEQYF
>TRBJ1-2|TRBV18
CASSLRGIANYGYTF
>TRBJ2-3|TRBV19
CASRSQASGMDTQYF
>TRBJ1-5|TRBV28
CASSSGNQPQHF
>TRBJ2-7|TRBV11-2
CASSLTGEVEQYF
>TRBJ2-7|TRBV11-2
CASSLAVTAYPYEQYF
>TRBJ2-5|TRBV6-1
CASSAHPGQGVPETQYF
>TRBJ1-1|TRBV5-1
CASSPGTGMNTEAFF
>TRBJ2-5|TRBV7-9
CASSTSGRARETQYF
>TRBJ2-3|TRBV14
CASSRALTDTQYF
>TRBJ2-7|TRBV5-1
CASSPPRDRGDEQYF
>TRBJ2-7|TRBV5-1
CASLPQPAGGQYEQYF
>TRBJ2-5|TRBV5-1
CASSSWARDNADYSGETQYF
>TRBJ1-4|TRBV5-1
CASSLKTGANEKLFF
>TRBJ2-1|TRBV6-5
CASSFSGRAYNEQFF